These T cell receptor beta chains were read from a single sample in a study of T cell responses to AZD1222 COVID-19 vaccine. Clones were read by immunoSEQ multiplex PCR, and TCRdb kept only the in-frame ones, dropping some. The sample includes 110,000 to 150,000 clones, roughly 90% of them seen just once. The material sequenced was peripheral blood, taken on day 0 of AZD1222 vaccination. The receptors come from an adult in good health. The CDR3 runs from the conserved cysteine through the conserved F or W. The D gene is left open where the match is weak. Expanded clones are given a class, and other clones once, few, many or no size at all.

DNA | CDR3 | J | size | D | V
TGTGCCAGCAGCGACGTAGGGACTAGCGGGGGGAGTTACAATGAGCAGTTCTTC | CASSDVGTSGGSYNEQFF | TRBJ2-1 | NA | TRBD2 | TRBV7-9
TGTGCCAGCAGCGTTATCGGCGCAAGCTCCTACAATGAGCAGTTCTTC | CASSVIGASSYNEQFF | TRBJ2-1 | NA | NA | TRBV9
TGTGCCAGCAGCTTCAGTGGGGCCAATTCACCCCTCCACTTT | CASSFSGANSPLHF | TRBJ1-6 | NA | NA | TRBV11-2
TGTGCCACCAGCAGAGAGAGGGGACTAGTGAGCACAGATACGCAGTATTTT | CATSRERGLVSTDTQYF | TRBJ2-3 | NA | TRBD2 | TRBV15
TGTGCCAGCAGCTCAAGACTAGCGGGAAGGAGCGTCCTGACTTTC | CASSSRLAGRSVLTF | TRBJ2-6 | NA | TRBD2 | TRBV11-2
TGTGCCAGCAGCCCGGGGTATGGCTACACCTTC | CASSPGYGYTF | TRBJ1-2 | NA | NA | TRBV6-5
TGTGCCAGCAGTTTTCTATTAACTGGAAACACCATATATTTT | CASSFLLTGNTIYF | TRBJ1-3 | NA | NA | TRBV28
TGTGCCAGCAGCCTTACATACGGGGCGTTCTACAATGAGCAGTTCTTC | CASSLTYGAFYNEQFF | TRBJ2-1 | once | NA | TRBV28
TGTGCCAGCAGCCGGGACAGGGGGGGAACCGGGGAGCTGTTTTTT | CASSRDRGGTGELFF | TRBJ2-2 | NA | TRBD1 | TRBV7-8
TGTGCCAGCAGCTTGGACCAGCGGGAAGGGGAGCTGTTTTTT | CASSLDQREGELFF | TRBJ2-2 | NA | TRBD2 | TRBV5-4